The clone carrying this T cell receptor (beta chain) showed up many times. The antigen is not known. Next came a second PCR, run for about 6 to 11 cycles, which used a sample-barcoded 5' primer along with a J-beta primer mix. TCRdb redid the calling of the 5' RACE reads with MiXCR, one entry per CDR3 protein. The data show 650,000 or so distinct CDR3 sequences, roughly half seen once. The data were obtained in a study of blood T cells in healthy people across ages. Study outcomes and limitations: The unknown donor CMV status may have confounded expanded clonotype changes. Any conclusive comparison of naive versus antigen-experienced cells was prevented by using unsorted PBMCs.

This CDR3 spans 17 amino acids. Germline V gene lookup returns CDR1 KGHDR and CDR2 SFDVKD. V was cut by 0 bases and J by 6 bases, with 18 bases left in between. The sample consisted of blood. The rearrangement links TRBV24-1 to TRBJ2-3, with a weak D call TRBD1 (6 bases). The sequence derives from a woman aged 80 or older in good health. CDR3 DNA sequence: TGTGCCACCAGTGATTTGGAGGACAGAAAAGGGGTGGATACGCAGTATTTT. Protein product: CATSDLEDRKGVDTQYF.